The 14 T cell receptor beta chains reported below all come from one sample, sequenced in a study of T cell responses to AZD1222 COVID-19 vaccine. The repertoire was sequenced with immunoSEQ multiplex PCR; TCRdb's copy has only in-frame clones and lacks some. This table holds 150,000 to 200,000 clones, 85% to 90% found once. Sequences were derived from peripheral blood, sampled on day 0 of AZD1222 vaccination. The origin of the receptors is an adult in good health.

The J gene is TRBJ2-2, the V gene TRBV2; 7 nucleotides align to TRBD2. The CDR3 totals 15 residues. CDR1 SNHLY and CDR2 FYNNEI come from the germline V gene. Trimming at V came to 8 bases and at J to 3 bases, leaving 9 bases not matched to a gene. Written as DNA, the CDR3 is TGTGCCAGCTTAGTTGGGGGAGGGGACACCGGGGAGCTGTTTTTT. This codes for CASLVGGGDTGELFF. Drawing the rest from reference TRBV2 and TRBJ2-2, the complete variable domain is EPEVTQTPSHQVTQMGQEVILRCVPISNHLYFYWYRQILGQKVEFLVSFYNNEISEKSEIFDDQFSVERPDGSNFTLKIRSTKLEDSAMYFCASLVGGGDTGELFFGEGSRLTVL.

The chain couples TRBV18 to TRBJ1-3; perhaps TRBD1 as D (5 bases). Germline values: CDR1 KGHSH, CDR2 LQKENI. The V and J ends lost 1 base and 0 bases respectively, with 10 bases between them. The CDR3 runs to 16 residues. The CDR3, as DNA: TGTGCCAGCTCACCACGCAGGGCTGACTCTGGAAACACCATATATTTT. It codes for CASSPRRADSGNTIYF.

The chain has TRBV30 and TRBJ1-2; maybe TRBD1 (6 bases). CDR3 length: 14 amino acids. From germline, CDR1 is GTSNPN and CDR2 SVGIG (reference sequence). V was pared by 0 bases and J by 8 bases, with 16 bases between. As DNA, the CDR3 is TGTGCCTGGAGTGTACGGCCGGGGGCGGGAGGCTACACCTTC. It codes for CAWSVRPGAGGYTF.

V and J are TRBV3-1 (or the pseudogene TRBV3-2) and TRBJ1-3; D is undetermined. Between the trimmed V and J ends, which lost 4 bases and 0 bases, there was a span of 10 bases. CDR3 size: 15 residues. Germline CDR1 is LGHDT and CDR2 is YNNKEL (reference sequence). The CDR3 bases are TGTGCCAGCAGCCTGTTCGCGGGCTCTGGAAACACCATATATTTT. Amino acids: CASSLFAGSGNTIYF.

The CDR3 region has the DNA TGTGCCAGCAGCCAATATGGGACCTTTAATTCACCCCTCCACTTT. It is translated as CASSQYGTFNSPLHF. The chain joins TRBV16 to TRBJ1-6; D is possibly TRBD1 (5 bases). CDR3 size: 15 residues. Germline V gene lookup returns CDR1 KGHSY and CDR2 FQNENV. V shed 1 base and J shed 6 bases, with 10 bases lying between them.

The CDR3 spells CASNKRTGQSEKLFF. The CDR3 coding sequence is TGTGCCAGCAACAAGAGGACAGGTCAAAGCGAAAAACTGTTTTTT. The gene calls are TRBV28 and TRBJ1-4, with 7 bases identical to TRBD1. The germline V gene encodes CDR1 MDHEN and CDR2 SYDVKM. J was trimmed by 8 bases and V by 7 bases; bases with no gene match: 13. The CDR3 is 15 amino acids.

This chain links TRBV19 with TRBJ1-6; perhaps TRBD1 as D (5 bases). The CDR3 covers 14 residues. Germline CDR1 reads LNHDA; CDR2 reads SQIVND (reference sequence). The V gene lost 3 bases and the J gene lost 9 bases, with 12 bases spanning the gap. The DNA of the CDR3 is TGTGCCAGTAGTATGTCCGGGGGTGGTTCACCCCTCCACTTT. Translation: CASSMSGGGSPLHF.

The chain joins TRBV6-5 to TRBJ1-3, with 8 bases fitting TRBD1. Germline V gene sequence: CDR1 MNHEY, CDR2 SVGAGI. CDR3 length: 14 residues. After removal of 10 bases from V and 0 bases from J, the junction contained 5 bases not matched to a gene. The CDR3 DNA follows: TGTGCCACCGGGACAGGCAACTCTGGAAACACCATATATTTT. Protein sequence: CATGTGNSGNTIYF.

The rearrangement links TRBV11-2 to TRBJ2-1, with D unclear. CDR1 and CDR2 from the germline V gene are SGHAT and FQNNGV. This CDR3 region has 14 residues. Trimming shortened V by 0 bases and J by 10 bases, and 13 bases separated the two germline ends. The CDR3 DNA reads TGTGCCAGCAGCTTAGATGGTAGTTCCTCGGAGCAGTTCTTC. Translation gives CASSLDGSSSEQFF.

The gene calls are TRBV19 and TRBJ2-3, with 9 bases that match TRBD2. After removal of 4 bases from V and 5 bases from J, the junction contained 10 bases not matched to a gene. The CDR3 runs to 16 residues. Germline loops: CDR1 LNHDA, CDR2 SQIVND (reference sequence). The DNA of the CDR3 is TGTGCCAGTAGTAGATTAGCGGGAGAGGTTGGAGATACGCAGTATTTT. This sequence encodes CASSRLAGEVGDTQYF.

The CDR3 DNA follows: TGTGCCAGCAGCCCCCTCTTAGGATCAGATACGCAGTATTTT. Translation: CASSPLLGSDTQYF. J is TRBJ2-3 and V is TRBV7-9, with D hard to call. Per the germline V gene, CDR1 is SEHNR and CDR2 is FQNEAQ (reference sequence). The CDR3 has 14 residues. Deletions cut 5 bases from V and 4 bases from J, with 13 bases between.

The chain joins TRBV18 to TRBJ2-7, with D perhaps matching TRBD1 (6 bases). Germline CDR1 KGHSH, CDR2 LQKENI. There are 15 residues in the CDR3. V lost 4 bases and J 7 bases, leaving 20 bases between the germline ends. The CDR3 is CASSRPSQGRLEQYF. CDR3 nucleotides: TGTGCCAGCTCACGCCCTAGTCAGGGGCGTCTTGAGCAGTACTTC.

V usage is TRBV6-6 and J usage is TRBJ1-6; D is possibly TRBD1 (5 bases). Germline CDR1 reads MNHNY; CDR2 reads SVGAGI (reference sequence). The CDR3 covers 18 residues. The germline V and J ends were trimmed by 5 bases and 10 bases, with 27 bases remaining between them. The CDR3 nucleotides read TGTGCCAGCAGTCCTGCCAGCTTGAGGGGCCTTACAAGCTCACCCCTCCACTTT. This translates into CASSPASLRGLTSSPLHF.

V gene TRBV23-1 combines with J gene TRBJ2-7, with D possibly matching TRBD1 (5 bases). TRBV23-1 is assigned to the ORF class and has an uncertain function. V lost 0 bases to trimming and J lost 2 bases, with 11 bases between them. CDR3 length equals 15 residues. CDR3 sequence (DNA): TGCGCCAGCAGTCAATCTATACAGGACCCCTACGAGCAGTACTTC. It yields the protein CASSQSIQDPYEQYF.